This entry concerns a single TCR beta chain. Gene names are the mouse ones. The read terminates 1 residue before the CDR3 end, so the remaining end is supplied by the germline J gene. Time point indicated: mouse harvest day 14 after allogeneic transplant. The graft held 10^6 splenic CD5+ T cells and 10^7 T-cell-depleted bone marrow cells. Germline CDR1 is SNHLY and CDR2 is FYNGKV (reference sequence). Between the trimmed V and J ends, which lost 2 bases and 4 bases, there was a span of 8 bases. The CDR3 spans 14 residues. The data were taken from a study of tissue T cells after allogeneic stem cell transplantation. TCRdb's copy holds only in-frame clones and misses some; the assay was immunoSEQ multiplex PCR. The table has approximately 9,000 clones, roughly a third seen once.

This TCR was recovered from a female BALB/c mouse given C57BL/6 T cells with graft-versus-host disease after an allogeneic hematopoietic cell transplant. The sample was skin. The chain recombines TRBV3 with TRBJ1-4, with D possibly being TRBD1 (5 bases). CDR3 DNA, as far as it was read: TGTGCCAGCAGCTTAAGGGGATACAACGAAAGATTATTT. It codes for CASSLRGYNERLF. The complete CDR3 protein is CASSLRGYNERLFF.